This entry concerns a single T cell receptor beta chain. The antigen is undetermined. The CDR3 loop spans 13 amino acids. Between the trimmed V and J ends, which lost 0 bases and 6 bases, there was a span of 9 bases. CDR1 and CDR2 (germline): WNHNN, SYGVQD (reference sequence). These data originate in a study of cytomegalovirus exposure and HLA in healthy donors. Across the study: Around 77 million unique TCRs from HLA-typed donors made up an early data release. Points from the study as a whole: In a later analysis, donors in an Asian-associated ancestry cluster reportedly had fewer N-insertions in productive TCRs than the cohort mean.

Primers: 60 Vbeta forward and 13 Jbeta reverse. Only in-frame clones appear in the TCRdb table, and some are missing; sequencing was by immunoSEQ multiplex PCR. The specimen's table records 150,000 to 200,000 clones. J is TRBJ2-7 and V is TRBV10-1, with a tentative D call TRBD2 (5 bases). The sequencing input was PBMCs. The sequence derives from a man aged 25 to 40 in good health and CMV-seronegative. The CDR3 here is CASSESTAGEQYF. CDR3 nucleotides: TGCGCCAGCAGTGAGTCGACGGCGGGCGAGCAGTACTTC.